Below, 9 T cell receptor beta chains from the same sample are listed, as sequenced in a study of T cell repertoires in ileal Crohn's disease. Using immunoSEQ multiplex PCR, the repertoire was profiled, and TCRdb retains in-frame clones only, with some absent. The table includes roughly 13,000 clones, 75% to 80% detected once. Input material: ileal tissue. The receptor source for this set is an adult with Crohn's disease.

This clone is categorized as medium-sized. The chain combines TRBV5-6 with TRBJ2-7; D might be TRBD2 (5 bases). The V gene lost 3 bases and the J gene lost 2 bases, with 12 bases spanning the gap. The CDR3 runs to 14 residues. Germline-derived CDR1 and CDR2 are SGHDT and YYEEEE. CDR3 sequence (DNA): TGTGCCAGCAGCTCAGGAGGTTCCCCCTACGAGCAGTACTTC. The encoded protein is CASSSGGSPYEQYF. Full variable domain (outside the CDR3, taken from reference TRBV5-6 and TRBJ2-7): DAGVTQSPTHLIKTRGQQVTLRCSPKSGHDTVSWYQQALGQGPQFIFQYYEEEERQRGNFPDRFSGHQFPNYSSELNVNALLLGDSALYLCASSSGGSPYEQYFGPGTRLTVT.

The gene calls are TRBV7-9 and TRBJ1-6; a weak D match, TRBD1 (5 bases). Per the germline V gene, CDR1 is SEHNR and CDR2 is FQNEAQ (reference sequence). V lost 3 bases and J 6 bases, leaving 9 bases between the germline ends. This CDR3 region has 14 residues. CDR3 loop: CASSFLQGNSPLHF. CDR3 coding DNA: TGTGCCAGCAGCTTTCTCCAGGGTAATTCACCCCTCCACTTT. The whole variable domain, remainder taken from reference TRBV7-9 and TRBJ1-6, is DTGVSQNPRHKITKRGQNVTFRCDPISEHNRLYWYRQTLGQGPEFLTYFQNEAQLEKSRLLSDRFSAERPKGSFSTLEIQRTEQGDSAMYLCASSFLQGNSPLHFGNGTRLTVT.

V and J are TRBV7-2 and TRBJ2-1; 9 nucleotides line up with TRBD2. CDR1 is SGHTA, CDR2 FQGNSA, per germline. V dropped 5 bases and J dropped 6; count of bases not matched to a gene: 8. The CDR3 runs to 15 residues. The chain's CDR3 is CASSPRRGGTNEQFF. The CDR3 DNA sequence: TGTGCCAGCAGCCCGAGGCGGGGGGGTACCAATGAGCAGTTCTTC.

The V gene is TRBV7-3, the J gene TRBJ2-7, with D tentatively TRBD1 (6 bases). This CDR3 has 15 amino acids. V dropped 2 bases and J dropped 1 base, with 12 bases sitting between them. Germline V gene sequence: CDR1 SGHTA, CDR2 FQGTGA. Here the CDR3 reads CASSLVGTTSYEQYF. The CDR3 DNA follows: TGTGCCAGCAGCTTAGTAGGGACAACATCCTACGAGCAGTACTTC. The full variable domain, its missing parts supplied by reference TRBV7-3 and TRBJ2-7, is GAGVSQTPSNKVTEKGKYVELRCDPISGHTALYWYRQSLGQGPEFLIYFQGTGAADDSGLPNDRFFAVRPEGSVSTLKIQRTERGDSAVYLCASSLVGTTSYEQYFGPGTRLTVT.

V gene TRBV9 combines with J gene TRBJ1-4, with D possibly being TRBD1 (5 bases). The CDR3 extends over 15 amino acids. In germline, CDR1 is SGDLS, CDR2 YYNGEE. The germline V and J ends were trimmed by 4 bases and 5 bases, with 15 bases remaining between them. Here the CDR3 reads CASSTSTGDNEKLFF. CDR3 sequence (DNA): TGTGCCAGCAGCACCTCAACGGGGGACAATGAAAAACTGTTTTTT. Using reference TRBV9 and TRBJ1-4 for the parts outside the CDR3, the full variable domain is DSGVTQTPKHLITATGQRVTLRCSPRSGDLSVYWYQQSLDQGLQFLIQYYNGEERAKGNILERFSAQQFPDLHSELNLSSLELGDSALYFCASSTSTGDNEKLFFGSGTQLSVL.

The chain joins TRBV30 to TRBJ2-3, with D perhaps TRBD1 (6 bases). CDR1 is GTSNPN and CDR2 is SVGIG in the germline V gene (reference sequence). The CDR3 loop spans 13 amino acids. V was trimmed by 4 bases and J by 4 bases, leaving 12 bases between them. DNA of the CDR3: TGTGCCTGGACAGGGGTAAGCTCAGATACGCAGTATTTT. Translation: CAWTGVSSDTQYF.

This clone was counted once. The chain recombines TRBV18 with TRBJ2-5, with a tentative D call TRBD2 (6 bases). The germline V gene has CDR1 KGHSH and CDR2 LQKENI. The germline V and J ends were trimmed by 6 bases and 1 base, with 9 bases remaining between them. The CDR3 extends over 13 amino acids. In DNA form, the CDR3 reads TGTGCCAGCTCCCCGGGACTCCAAGAGACCCAGTACTTC. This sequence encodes CASSPGLQETQYF.

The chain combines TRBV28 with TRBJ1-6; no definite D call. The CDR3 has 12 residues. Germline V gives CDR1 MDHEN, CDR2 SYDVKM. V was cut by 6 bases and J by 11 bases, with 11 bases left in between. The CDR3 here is CASRTQTTPLHF. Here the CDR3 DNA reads TGTGCCAGCAGAACCCAAACTACACCCCTCCACTTT.

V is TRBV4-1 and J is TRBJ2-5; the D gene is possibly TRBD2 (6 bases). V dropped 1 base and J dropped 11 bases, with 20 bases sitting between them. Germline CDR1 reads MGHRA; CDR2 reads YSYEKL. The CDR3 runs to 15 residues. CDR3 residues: CASSQVSGLKREQYF. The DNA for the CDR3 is TGCGCCAGCAGCCAAGTTTCAGGGCTGAAACGGGAGCAGTACTTC.